This TCR beta chain was sequenced for a study of T cells in localized non-small cell lung cancer. This clone was seen only once. Its specificity is not known. General study points: Clonality peaked in uninvolved adjacent lung rather than tumor. Adjacent lung tissue had a median around 50 of the top 100 clones found in the tumor. Blood T cell density predicted longer survival; adjacent-lung clonality, shorter.

This table comes from immunoSEQ multiplex PCR, and its TCRdb copy is limited to in-frame clones, with some not included. This sample yields about 59,000 clones, of which roughly 90% are seen a single time; 20% to 25% belongs to the top ten. Specimen: peripheral blood, collected before any cancer treatment. This TCR derives from a man between 40 and 70 years old with stage I squamous cell lung carcinoma.

This CDR3 is CASSLVGGADQPQHF. The CDR3 coding sequence is TGTGCCAGCAGCTTAGTTGGGGGGGCTGATCAGCCCCAGCATTTT. The V and J genes are TRBV5-5 and TRBJ1-5; a possible D gene is TRBD1 (6 bases). The CDR3 has 15 amino acids. Germline CDR1 and CDR2: SGHKS and YYEKEE (reference sequence). V was pared by 2 bases and J by 5 bases, with 14 bases between.